This paragraph reports one TCR beta chain. The antigen is not known. Here immunoSEQ multiplex PCR was the method, and the copy in TCRdb shows in-frame clones only, minus some. The repertoire has some 99,000 clones, approximately 90% of them found once; the top ten carry roughly 5.2%. The data originate from a study of T cell responses to AZD1222 COVID-19 vaccine. Germline CDR1 is SGHRS and CDR2 is YFSETQ. The CDR3 contains 16 residues. The V segment lost 2 bases and the J segment 6 bases; nucleotides outside the gene matches: 9. Study results and limitations: With two AZD1222 doses given, Spike-specific TCR breadth and depth both rose. None of the repertoires were sampled until the peak T cell response had passed.

This chain connects TRBV5-1 to TRBJ2-3; 10 bases are a match to TRBD2. This material consisted of peripheral blood, taken on day 0 of AZD1222 vaccination. The sequence came from an adult in good health. In DNA, the CDR3 is TGCGCCAGCAGCTTCCTAGCGGGGGCCTTCTCGGATACGCAGTATTTT. Translation: CASSFLAGAFSDTQYF.